The subject of this entry is one TCR beta chain. Antigen: not known. The CDR3 is made up of 17 amino acids. Germline V gene sequence: CDR1 SGHNT, CDR2 YYREEE (reference sequence). V gave up 5 bases and J gave up 4 bases; unmatched junction bases: 14. The sample belongs to a study of identical twins. One entry per CDR3 protein, called by TCRdb with MiXCR from the 5' RACE reads. The data contain a few hundred thousand distinct CDR3 sequences, about a fifth of them singletons. General study points: Memory repertoires showed no such pattern, whereas abundant cord blood beta clonotypes carried fewer insertions. There is a chance that invariant MAIT and iNKT cells partially muddied zero-insertion analyses. Where beta out-of-frame sequences were concerned, excess twin sharing was weaker.

The clonotype comes from a man between 45 and 60 years old in good health. Sample: naive T cells sorted from blood. The chain uses TRBV5-4 and TRBJ2-2; the match to TRBD2 covers 7 bases. The CDR3: CASSSGGSGVFTGELFF. CDR3 DNA sequence: TGTGCCAGCAGTTCAGGCGGCAGCGGGGTTTTCACCGGGGAGCTGTTTTTT.